This T cell receptor (beta chain) was sequenced for a study of blood T cells in healthy people across ages (dated by TCRdb to the mid-2010s). In terms of the full investigation: In model experiments, roughly one uniquely barcoded TCR beta cDNA molecule per two T cells was captured by template switching. To track age-related changes in TCR beta repertoire diversity, the study relied on deep sequencing normalized with unique cDNA molecular identifiers. Four age groups were formed from the donors: young (average approximately 15 years), middle-aged (approximately 39), aged (roughly 56) and long-lived (less than 85). To avoid experimental bias, donors of different ages were distributed randomly across sequencing lanes. The study analyzed two additional independent replicas of 1 million unique cDNA reads from the same blood draw for two donors, one aged 18 to 29 and one aged 80 or older.

Receptor libraries were prepared by 5' RACE. The sequencing machine was an Illumina HiSeq 2500. A second about 7 to 11 cycle PCR used a sample-barcoded 5' primer and a J-beta primer mix. A template-switch 5' adaptor carrying 12 random nucleotides introduced a unique molecular identifier onto each TCR beta cDNA molecule. At least 2.5 million CDR3-containing paired-end reads were obtained from each sample. All of the RNA was converted into first-strand cDNA using the Mint cDNA synthesis kit, with a TRBC-specific oligonucleotide serving as the primer. All cDNA was treated with uracil-DNA glycosylase and then went through a first 18-cycle PCR with the universal primers M1SS and BC2_uni_R. As for the authors' bioinformatics: Normalization of each sample was performed by random selection of 1 million high-quality reads, each carrying a distinct molecular identifier. Reads with shared molecular identifiers were discarded instead of being binned into consensus sequences. MiTCR, with a Q25 quality threshold and the strictest error-elimination algorithm, was used for CDR3 identification, clonotype clustering and error correction. A nonparametric unseen species model using Euler transformation provided a lower-bound estimate of total TCR beta diversity. The public reads were run again by TCRdb, first through fastp at Q25 and then through MiXCR, and only productive beta chains were kept. Identical CDR3 proteins give one entry, which carries the most common genes and DNA. The V and J calls, along with clone size, are taken from TCRdb and not from the paper's own processing. The sample records some 370,000 distinct CDR3 sequences, roughly half of which are singletons. The top ten hold roughly 51% of the sample.

On this clonotype itself: It has no known antigen specificity. Per-base qualities were not stored, and no clone one base away is much larger.

Overall results and qualifications from the work: Compared with the aged group, the long-lived group had more naive CD4+ T cells, fewer expanded clones and increased TCR diversity, suggesting age selection. Observed TCR beta diversity per million T cells fell roughly linearly with age, and a significant reduction was already apparent by age roughly 41. A strong correlation was found between observed TCR beta diversity and the percentage of naive T cells measured by flow cytometry. Bulk unsorted PBMC profiling prevented conclusive comparison of naive and antigen-experienced compartments. Estimates of total diversity from one million sequenced T cells were regarded as lower bounds and underestimates. Because the CMV infection status of the donors was unknown, age-related changes in expanded clonotypes may potentially have been confounded.

Inclusive of the bounding cysteine and phenylalanine, the CDR3 is 18 residues long. Left in the record is the CDR3 DNA by itself, 54 bases read in frame from the first base. From the germline V gene, CDR1 is MDHEN and CDR2 is SYDVKM. The donors were around 39 Caucasian individuals from Russia, aged roughly 6 to 100 years, who were systemically healthy. Approximately 9.3 milliliters of peripheral blood were collected from each donor into EDTA-treated Vacutainer tubes. PBMCs were isolated by Ficoll-Paque density-gradient centrifugation, with at least 6 million obtained per sample. Total RNA was extracted from PBMCs with Trizol reagent, with at least 6 micrograms obtained per sample. For every donor, an aliquot of PBMCs went through flow cytometry to measure the percentages of naive CD45RAhigh/CD27high T cells.

This receptor chain uses TRBV28 and TRBJ2-7; possibly the D gene is TRBD2, per 5 matching bases. The DNA matches TRBJ2-1 better at its end, which makes the J call doubtful. The TCR sequence derives from a man between 60 and 70 years old in good health. Source material: blood. The CDR3 protein: CASSPQFGLRTRGNEQFF. The DNA is TGTGCCAGCAGCCCCCAGTTCGGACTTAGGACGCGTGGGAATGAGCAGTTCTTC.